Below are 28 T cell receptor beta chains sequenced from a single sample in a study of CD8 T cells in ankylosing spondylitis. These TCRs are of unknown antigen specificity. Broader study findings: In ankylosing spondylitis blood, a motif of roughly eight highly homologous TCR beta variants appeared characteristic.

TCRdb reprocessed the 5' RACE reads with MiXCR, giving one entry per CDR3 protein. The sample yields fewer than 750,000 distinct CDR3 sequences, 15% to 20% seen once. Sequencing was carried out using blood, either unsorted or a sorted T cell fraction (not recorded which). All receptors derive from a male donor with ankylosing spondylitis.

The CDR3 DNA reads as TGTGCCAGCAGTTTAGACTTGCAGCCCCAGCATTTT. Its translation: CASSLDLQPQHF. The gene calls are TRBV12-3 or TRBV12-4 and TRBJ1-5; D not resolved. There are 12 residues in the CDR3. Trimming cost V 1 base and J 7 bases, with 5 bases left between them.

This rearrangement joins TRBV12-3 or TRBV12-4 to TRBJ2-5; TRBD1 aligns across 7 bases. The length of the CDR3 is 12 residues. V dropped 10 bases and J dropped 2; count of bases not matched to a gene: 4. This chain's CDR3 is CATGTVQETQYF. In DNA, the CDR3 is TGTGCCACCGGGACAGTGCAAGAGACCCAGTACTTC.

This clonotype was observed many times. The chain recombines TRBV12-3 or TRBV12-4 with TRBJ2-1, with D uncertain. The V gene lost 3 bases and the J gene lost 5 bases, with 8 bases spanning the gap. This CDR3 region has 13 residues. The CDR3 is CASSLGPHNEQFF. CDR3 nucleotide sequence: TGTGCCAGCAGTTTGGGCCCACACAATGAGCAGTTCTTC.

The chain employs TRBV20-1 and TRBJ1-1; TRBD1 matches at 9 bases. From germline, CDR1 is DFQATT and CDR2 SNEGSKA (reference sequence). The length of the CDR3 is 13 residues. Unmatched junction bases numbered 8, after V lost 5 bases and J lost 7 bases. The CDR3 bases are TGCAGTGCTGACAGGGGGTGGAAGATTGAAGCTTTCTTT. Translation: CSADRGWKIEAFF.

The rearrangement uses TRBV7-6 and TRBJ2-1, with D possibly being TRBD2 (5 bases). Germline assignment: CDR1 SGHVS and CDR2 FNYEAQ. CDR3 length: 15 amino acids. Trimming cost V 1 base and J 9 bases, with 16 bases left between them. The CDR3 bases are TGTGCCAGCAGCTTAGTGGCCGGGGTGCATGGTGAGCAGTTCTTC. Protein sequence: CASSLVAGVHGEQFF.

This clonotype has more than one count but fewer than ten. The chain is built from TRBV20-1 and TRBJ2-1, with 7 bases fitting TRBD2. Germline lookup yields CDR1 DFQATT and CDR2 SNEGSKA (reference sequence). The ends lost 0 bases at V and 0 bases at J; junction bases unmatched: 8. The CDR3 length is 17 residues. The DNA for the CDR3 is TGCAGTGCTAGAGATCGAGCGGGATTCAGCTCCTACAATGAGCAGTTCTTC. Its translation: CSARDRAGFSSYNEQFF.

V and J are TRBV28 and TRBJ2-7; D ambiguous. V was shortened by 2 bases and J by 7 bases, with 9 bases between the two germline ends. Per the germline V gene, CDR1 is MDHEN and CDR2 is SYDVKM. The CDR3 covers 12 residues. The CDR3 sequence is CASSLKPREQYF. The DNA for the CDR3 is TGTGCCAGCAGTTTAAAGCCCCGTGAGCAGTACTTC.

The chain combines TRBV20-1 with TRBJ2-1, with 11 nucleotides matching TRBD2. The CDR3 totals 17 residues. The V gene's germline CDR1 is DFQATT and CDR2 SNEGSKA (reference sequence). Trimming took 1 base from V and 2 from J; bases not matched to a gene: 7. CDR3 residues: CSARGGGLAETYNEQFF. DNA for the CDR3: TGCAGTGCTAGAGGGGGGGGACTAGCGGAAACCTACAATGAGCAGTTCTTC.

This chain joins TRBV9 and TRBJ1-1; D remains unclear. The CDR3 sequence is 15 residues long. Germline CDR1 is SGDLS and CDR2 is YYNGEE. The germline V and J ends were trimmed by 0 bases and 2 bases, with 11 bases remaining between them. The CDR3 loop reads CASSVGVRRNTEAFF. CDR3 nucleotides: TGTGCCAGCAGCGTAGGGGTTCGGAGAAACACTGAAGCTTTCTTT.

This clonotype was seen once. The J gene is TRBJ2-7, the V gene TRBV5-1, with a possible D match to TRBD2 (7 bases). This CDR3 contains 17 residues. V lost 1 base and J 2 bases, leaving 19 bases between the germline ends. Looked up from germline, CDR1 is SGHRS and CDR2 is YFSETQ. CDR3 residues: CASSLRGAGDYPYEQYF. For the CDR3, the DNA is TGCGCCAGCAGCTTGAGAGGTGCAGGGGACTATCCCTACGAGCAGTACTTC.

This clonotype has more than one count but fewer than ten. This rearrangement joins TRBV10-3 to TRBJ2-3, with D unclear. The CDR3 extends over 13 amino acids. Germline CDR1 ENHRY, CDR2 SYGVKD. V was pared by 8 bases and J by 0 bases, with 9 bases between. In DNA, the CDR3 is TGTGCCATCTCTACTTCTAGCACAGATACGCAGTATTTT. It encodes CAISTSSTDTQYF.

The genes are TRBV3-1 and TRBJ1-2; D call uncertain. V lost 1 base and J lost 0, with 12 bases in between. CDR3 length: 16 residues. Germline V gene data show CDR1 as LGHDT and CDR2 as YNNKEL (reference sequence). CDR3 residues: CASSQVRGLPNYGYTF. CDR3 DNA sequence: TGTGCCAGCAGCCAAGTCCGAGGACTACCTAACTATGGCTACACCTTC.

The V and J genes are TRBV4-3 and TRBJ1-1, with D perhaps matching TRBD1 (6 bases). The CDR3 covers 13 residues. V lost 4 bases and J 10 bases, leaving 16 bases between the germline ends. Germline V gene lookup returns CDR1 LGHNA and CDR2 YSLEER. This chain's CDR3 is CASSLGGAARAFF. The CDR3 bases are TGCGCCAGCAGCCTGGGGGGCGCGGCTCGAGCTTTCTTT.

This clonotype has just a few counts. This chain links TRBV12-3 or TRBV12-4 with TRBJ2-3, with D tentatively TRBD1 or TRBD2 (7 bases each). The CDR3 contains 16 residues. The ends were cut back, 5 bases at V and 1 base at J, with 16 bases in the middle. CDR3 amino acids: CASSHQGGYGTDTQYF. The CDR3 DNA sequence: TGTGCCAGCAGTCACCAGGGGGGGTACGGCACAGATACGCAGTATTTT.

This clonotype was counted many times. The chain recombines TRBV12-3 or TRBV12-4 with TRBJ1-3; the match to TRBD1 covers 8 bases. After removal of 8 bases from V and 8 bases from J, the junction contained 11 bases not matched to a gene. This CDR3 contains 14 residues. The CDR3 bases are TGTGCCAGCGGTGGGACAGGTCTCGTACACACCATATATTTT. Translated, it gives CASGGTGLVHTIYF.

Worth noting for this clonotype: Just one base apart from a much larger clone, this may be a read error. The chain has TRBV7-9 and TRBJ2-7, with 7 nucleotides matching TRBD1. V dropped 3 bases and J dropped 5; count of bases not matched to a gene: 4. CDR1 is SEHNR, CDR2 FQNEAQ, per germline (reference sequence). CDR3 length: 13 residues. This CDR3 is CASSFGTADEQYF. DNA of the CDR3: TGTGCCAGCAGCTTTGGGACAGCCGACGAGCAGTACTTC.

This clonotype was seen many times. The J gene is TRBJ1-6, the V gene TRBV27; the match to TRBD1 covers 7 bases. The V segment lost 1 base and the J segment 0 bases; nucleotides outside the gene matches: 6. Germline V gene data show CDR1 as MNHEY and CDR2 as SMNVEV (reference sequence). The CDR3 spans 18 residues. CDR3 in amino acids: CASSLFPGGSSYNSPLHF. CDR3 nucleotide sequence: TGTGCCAGCAGTTTATTTCCAGGGGGTAGCTCCTATAATTCACCCCTCCACTTT.

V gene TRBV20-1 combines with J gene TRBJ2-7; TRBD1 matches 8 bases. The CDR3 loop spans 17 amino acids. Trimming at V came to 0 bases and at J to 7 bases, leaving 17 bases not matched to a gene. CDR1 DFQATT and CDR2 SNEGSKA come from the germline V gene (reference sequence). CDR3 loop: CSARDGARQGTKGEQYF. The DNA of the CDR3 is TGCAGTGCTAGAGATGGGGCCCGACAGGGGACCAAGGGGGAGCAGTACTTC.

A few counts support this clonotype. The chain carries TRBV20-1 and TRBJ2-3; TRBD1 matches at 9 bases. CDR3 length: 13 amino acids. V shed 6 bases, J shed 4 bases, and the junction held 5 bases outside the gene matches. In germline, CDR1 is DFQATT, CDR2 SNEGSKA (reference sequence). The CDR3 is CSANDRGADTQYF. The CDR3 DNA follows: TGCAGTGCCAACGACAGGGGGGCAGATACGCAGTATTTT.

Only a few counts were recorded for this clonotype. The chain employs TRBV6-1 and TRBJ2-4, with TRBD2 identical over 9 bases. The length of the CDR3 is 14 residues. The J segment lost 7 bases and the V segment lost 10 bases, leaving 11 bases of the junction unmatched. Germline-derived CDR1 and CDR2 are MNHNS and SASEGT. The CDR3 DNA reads TGTGCCACCAGCGAACTAGCGGGTACCAACATTCAGTACTTC. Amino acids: CATSELAGTNIQYF.

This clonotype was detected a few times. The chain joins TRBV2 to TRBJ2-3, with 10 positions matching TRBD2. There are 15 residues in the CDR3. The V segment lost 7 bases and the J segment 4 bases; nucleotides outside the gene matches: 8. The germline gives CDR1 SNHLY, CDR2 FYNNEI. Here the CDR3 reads CASTGAGGLADTQYF. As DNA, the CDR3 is TGTGCCAGCACAGGAGCGGGAGGGCTCGCAGATACGCAGTATTTT.

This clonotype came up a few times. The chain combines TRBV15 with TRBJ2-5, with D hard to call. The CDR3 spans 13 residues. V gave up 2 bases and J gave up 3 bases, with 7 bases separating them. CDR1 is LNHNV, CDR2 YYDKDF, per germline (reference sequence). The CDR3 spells CATSRSAEETQYF. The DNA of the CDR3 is TGTGCCACCAGCAGAAGCGCCGAAGAGACCCAGTACTTC.

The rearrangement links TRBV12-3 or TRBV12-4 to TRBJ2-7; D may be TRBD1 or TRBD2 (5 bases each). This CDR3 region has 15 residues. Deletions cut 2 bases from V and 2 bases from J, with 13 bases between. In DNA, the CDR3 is TGTGCCAGCAGTTTACGAGGGGTCCAGGCCTACGAGCAGTACTTC. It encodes CASSLRGVQAYEQYF.

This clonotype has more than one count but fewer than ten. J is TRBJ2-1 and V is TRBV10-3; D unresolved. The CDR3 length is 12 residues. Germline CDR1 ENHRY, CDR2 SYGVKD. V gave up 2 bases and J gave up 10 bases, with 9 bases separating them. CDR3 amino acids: CAISEVVGEQFF. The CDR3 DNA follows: TGTGCCATCAGTGAGGTCGTAGGCGAGCAGTTCTTC.

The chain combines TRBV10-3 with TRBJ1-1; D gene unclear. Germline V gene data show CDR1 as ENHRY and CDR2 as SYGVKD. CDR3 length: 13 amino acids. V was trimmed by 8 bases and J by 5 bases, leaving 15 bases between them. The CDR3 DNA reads TGTGCCATCGGACCAGACCCGGGGACTGAAGCTTTCTTT. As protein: CAIGPDPGTEAFF.

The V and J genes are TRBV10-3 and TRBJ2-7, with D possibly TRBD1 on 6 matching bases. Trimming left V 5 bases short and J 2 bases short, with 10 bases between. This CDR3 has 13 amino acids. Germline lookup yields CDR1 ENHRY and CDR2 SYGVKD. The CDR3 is CAISQQGPYEQYF. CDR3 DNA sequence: TGTGCCATCAGTCAACAGGGCCCCTACGAGCAGTACTTC.

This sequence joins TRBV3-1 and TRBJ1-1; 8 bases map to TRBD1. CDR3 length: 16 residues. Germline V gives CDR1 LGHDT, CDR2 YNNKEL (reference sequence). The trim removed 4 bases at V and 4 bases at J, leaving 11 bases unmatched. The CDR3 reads CASSRDRTGRTTEAFF. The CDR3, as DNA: TGTGCCAGCAGCCGGGACAGGACAGGGAGGACCACTGAAGCTTTCTTT.

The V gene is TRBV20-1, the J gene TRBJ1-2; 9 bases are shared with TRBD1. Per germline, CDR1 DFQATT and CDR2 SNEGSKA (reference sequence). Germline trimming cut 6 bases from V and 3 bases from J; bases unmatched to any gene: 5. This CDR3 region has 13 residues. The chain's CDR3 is CSASTGGDYGYTF. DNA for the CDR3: TGCAGTGCCTCGACAGGGGGTGACTATGGCTACACCTTC.